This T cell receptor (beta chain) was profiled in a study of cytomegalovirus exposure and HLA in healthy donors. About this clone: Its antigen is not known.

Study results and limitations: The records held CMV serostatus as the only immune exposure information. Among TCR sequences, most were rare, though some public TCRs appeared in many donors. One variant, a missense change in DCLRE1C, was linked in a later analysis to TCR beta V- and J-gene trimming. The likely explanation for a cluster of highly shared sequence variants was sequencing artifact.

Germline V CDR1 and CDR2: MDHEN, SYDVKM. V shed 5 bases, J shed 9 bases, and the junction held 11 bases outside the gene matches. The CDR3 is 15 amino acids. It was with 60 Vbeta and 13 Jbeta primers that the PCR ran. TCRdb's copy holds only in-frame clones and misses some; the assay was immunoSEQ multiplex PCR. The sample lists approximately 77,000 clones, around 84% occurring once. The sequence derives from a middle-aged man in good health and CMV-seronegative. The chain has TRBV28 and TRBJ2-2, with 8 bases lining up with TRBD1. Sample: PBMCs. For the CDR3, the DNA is TGTGCCAGCAGTCCCCTGGACAGGGACCGGAGGGAGCTGTTTTTT. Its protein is CASSPLDRDRRELFF.